This T cell receptor beta chain was documented in a study of post-analysis software for immune sequencing data. Turning to the study itself: Recorded subtypes: relapsing-remitting, secondary progressive, progressive-relapsing; some patients unannotated. Study-level points and caveats: Five or six TRBV segments, TRBV5-6, TRBV5-1 and TRBV20-1 among them, were found more frequent in patients than controls. Controls showed significantly higher normalized Chao1 diversity than did multiple sclerosis patients.

The TCR beta cDNA libraries carried unique molecular identifiers. TCRdb re-called the PCR reads with MiXCR, one entry per CDR3 protein. The table includes roughly 800,000 distinct CDR3 sequences, more than 45% detected once. The CDR3 runs to 13 residues. Germline values: CDR1 DFQATT, CDR2 SNEGSKA (reference sequence). J was trimmed by 4 bases and V by 3 bases; bases with no gene match: 5. A remark on this clonotype: Its antigen is unknown.

Material: blood. This clonotype originated in a girl aged 5-17 years with multiple sclerosis. The chain has TRBV20-1 and TRBJ2-7; 8 positions match TRBD1. The CDR3: CSASTGGRYEQYF. DNA for the CDR3: TGCAGTGCTAGTACAGGGGGAAGGTACGAGCAGTACTTC.